The source of this T cell receptor beta chain is a study of graft-versus-host responses after intestinal transplantation (dated by TCRdb to about 2021). The study in broad terms: The transplants that recipients got were multivisceral, liver-intestinal, or isolated intestinal. Anti-thymocyte globulin induction was given to all recipients, followed by maintenance tacrolimus and steroids for two to four years. Bulk TCR-beta CDR3 sequencing was used to track graft-versus-host and host-versus-graft alloreactive T cell clones in the graft, circulation and bone marrow after intestinal transplantation. Alloreactive clones were identified by sequencing pre-transplant mixed lymphocyte reaction products and comparing these products with unstimulated pre-transplant donor and recipient T cells. Of the 20 to 30 intestinal transplant recipients enrolled in the cohort, one of whom was a retransplant, a few patients without pretransplant specimens were excluded. Donor T cell macrochimerism was defined as a peak of at least 4% donor T cells among recipient peripheral blood mononuclear cells. Samples from a few later patients were sequenced in-house on an Illumina MiSeq with MiXCR processing rather than by the commercial service. Overall results and qualifications from the work: GvH clones were found in recipient bone marrow, and some of the GvH clones appeared earlier in ileal mucosa or blood, which is consistent with an intestinal mucosal origin. Early after transplant, declines in HvG clones were associated with peak levels of circulating GvH clones. The relatively low number and heterogeneity of intestinal transplant patients limited the conclusions. In patients with donor T cell macrochimerism, the allografts had high GvH to HvG T cell clonal ratios.

The CDR3, cysteine through phenylalanine, is 14 amino acids long. Left in the record is the CDR3 DNA by itself, 42 bases read in frame from the first base. Reading the germline V gene (reference sequence) gives CDR1 SGHNT and CDR2 YYREEE. V is pared back by 4 bases and J by 2 bases, with 11 bases lying between the germline termini. Bone marrow was aspirated after transplant from the posterior iliac crest or another site chosen by the physician. The library was prepared using the immunoSEQ multiplex PCR assay. For most patients, high-throughput TCR-beta CDR3 sequencing of genomic DNA was performed by Adaptive Biotechnologies. On the study's bioinformatics: Adaptive's ImmunoSEQ software supplied the TCR sequencing data for under 20 patients, while MiXCR and VDJtools were used to process three other patients. Because the origin of CDR3 nucleotide sequences shared between donor and recipient could not be assigned, those sequences were removed. To count as alloreactive, a clone needed at least 2-fold expansion over unstimulated cells and a minimum CFSE-low frequency of 0.002% (template counts) or 0.001% (read counts). A clone was considered mappable if detected in the sequenced pre-transplant spleen, lymph node, or MLR CFSE-low populations of the donor or recipient. The cumulative frequency of alloreactive clones was calculated as a percentage of all sequences, weighted by copy number. In its TCRdb copy, this immuneACCESS table keeps in-frame sequences only and misses some clones. Where compared with another copy, unresolved V genes explain less than half of these, and the others have no known cause. That table supplies the V and J calls and clone size; D and trimming were determined from the DNA. The sample table contains just over 15,000 clones; only one count was recorded for 87% of them. The ten biggest clones cover about 6.8% of the sample.

About this clone itself: This receptor's antigen is unknown. Base qualities are not recorded, but no much larger clone differs from it by a single base.

The TCR was taken from a human patient who received an intestinal transplant, so some T cells may come from the graft donor. The sequence links TRBV5-4 to TRBJ2-3, with no reliable assignment of the D segment. The source was bone marrow, collected 125 days after intestinal transplantation. The sequenced DNA is TGTGCCAGCAGCCGAACAACAGCCACAGATACGCAGTATTTT. Its translation reads: CASSRTTATDTQYF.